The clone carrying this T cell receptor beta chain is classed as medium-sized (0.01 to 0.1%). The antigen is undetermined. TCRdb recomputed calls from the PCR reads with MiXCR, one row per CDR3 protein. The sample contains nearly 2,500 distinct CDR3 sequences, roughly 20% of which appear only once. This sample stems from a study of molecular identifiers for immune sequencing clone quantification. Study findings and constraints: The study reportedly detected spiked Jurkat TCR RNA from one cell among some 1 million naive cells. Naive cells had under 1% of molecules in clones above 20 RNA copies, effectors over 97%.

Germline-derived CDR1 and CDR2 are SGHRS and YFSETQ. V lost 4 bases to trimming and J lost 2 bases, with 16 bases between them. This CDR3 contains 15 residues. The V and J genes are TRBV5-1 and TRBJ2-7; no definite D call. The sample was naive CD8+ T cells from blood, with Jurkat cell RNA spiked in. Subset noted: FACS-sorted CD8+CD4-CCR7+CD45RA+ naive T cells. This clonotype was sampled from a human donor in good health. Some libraries in this study had Jurkat cell RNA spiked in. CDR3 coding DNA: TGCGCCAGCAGCCCGCGACGGCTAGAAACCTACGAGCAGTACTTC. It translates to CASSPRRLETYEQYF.